This TCR beta chain was captured by sequencing in a study of blood T cell repertoires in COVID-19. V dropped 6 bases and J dropped 1 base, with 12 bases sitting between them. Germline values: CDR1 MNHEY, CDR2 SVGAGI. The CDR3 extends over 14 amino acids. Participants came from under 30 US areas, aged roughly 18 to 100 years. Participants had their cohort set by participant-reported clinical history. Cohort 3 donors counted as recovered after two negative PCRs, clearance, or resolved symptoms. Using immunoSEQ multiplex PCR, the repertoire was profiled, and TCRdb retains in-frame clones only, with some absent. There are more than 450,000 clones in the sample; about nine tenths occur only once, and around 0.64% lies in the top ten.

Source material: PBMCs or T cells enriched from blood (not recorded which). The TCR was taken from a woman between 18 and 29 years old who had recovered from COVID-19. This chain connects TRBV6-5 to TRBJ1-1, with TRBD1 as a possible D gene (5 bases). Written as DNA, the CDR3 is TGTGCCAGCAGGACGGCCACAGGGAACACTGAAGCTTTCTTT. Protein: CASRTATGNTEAFF.